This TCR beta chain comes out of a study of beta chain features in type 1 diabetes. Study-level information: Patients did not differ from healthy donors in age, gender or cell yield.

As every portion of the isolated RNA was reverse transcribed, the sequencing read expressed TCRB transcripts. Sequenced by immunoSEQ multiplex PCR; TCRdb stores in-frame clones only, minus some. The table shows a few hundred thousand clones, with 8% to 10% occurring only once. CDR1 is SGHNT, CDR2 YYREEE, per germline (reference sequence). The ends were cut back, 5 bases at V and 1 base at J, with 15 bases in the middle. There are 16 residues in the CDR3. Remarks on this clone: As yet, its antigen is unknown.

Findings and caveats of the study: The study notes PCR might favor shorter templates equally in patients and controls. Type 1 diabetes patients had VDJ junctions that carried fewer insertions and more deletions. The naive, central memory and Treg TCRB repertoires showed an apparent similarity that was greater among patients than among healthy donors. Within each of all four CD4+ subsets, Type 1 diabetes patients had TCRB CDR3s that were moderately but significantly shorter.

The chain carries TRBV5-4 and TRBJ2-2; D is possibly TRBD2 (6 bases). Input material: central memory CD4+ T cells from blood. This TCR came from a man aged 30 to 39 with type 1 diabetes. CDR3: CASRNYGTLNTGELFF. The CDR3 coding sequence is TGTGCCAGCAGGAATTACGGGACTTTGAACACCGGGGAGCTGTTTTTT. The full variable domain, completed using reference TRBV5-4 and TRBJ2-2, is ETGVTQSPTHLIKTRGQQVTLRCSSQSGHNTVSWYQQALGQGPQFIFQYYREEENGRGNFPPRFSGLQFPNYSSELNVNALELDDSALYLCASRNYGTLNTGELFFGEGSRLTVL.